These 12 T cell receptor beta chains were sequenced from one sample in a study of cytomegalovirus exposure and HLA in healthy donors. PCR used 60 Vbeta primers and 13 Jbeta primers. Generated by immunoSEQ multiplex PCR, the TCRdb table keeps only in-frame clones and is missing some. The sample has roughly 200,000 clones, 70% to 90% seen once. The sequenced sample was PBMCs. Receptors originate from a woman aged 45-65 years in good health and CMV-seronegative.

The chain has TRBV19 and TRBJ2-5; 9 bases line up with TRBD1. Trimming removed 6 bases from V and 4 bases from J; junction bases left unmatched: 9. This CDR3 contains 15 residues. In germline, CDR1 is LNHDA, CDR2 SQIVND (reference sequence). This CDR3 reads CASSRAGQGGETQYF. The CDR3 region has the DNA TGTGCCAGTAGCCGAGCGGGACAGGGTGGAGAGACCCAGTACTTC.

CDR3 DNA sequence: TGTGCCAGCAGCTGGTTAGCGGGAGGGCAAGAGACCCAGTACTTC. As protein: CASSWLAGGQETQYF. V gene TRBV5-6 combines with J gene TRBJ2-5; 11 nucleotides line up with TRBD2. Unmatched junction bases numbered 3, after V lost 3 bases and J lost 2 bases. The germline gives CDR1 SGHDT, CDR2 YYEEEE. This CDR3 spans 15 amino acids.

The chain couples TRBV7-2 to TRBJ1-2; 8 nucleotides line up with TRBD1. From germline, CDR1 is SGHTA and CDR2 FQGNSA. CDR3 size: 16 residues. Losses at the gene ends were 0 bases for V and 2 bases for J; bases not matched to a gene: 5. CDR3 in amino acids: CASSLASQGANYGYTF. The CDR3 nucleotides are TGTGCCAGCAGCTTAGCGTCCCAGGGGGCGAACTATGGCTACACCTTC.

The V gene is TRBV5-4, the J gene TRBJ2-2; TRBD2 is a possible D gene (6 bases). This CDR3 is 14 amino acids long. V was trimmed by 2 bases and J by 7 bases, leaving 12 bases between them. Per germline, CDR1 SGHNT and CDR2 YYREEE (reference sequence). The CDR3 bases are TGTGCCAGCAGCTTTAACCGGCGGGGCGGGGAGCTGTTTTTT. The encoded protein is CASSFNRRGGELFF.

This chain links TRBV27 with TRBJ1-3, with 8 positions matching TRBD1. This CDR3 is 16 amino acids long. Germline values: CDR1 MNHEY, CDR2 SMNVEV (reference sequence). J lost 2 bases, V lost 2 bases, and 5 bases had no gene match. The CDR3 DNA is TGTGCCAGCAGTTTAGAAGGCAGGGGGCCTGGAAACACCATATATTTT. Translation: CASSLEGRGPGNTIYF.

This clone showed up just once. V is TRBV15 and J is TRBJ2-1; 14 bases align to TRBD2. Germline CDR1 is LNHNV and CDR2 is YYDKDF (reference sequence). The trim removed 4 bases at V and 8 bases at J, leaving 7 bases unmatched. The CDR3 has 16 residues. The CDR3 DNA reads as TGTGCCACCAGCAATTACGGGACTAGCGGGAGCTATGAGCAGTTCTTC. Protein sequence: CATSNYGTSGSYEQFF.

CDR3: CASRFEGATEAFF. The DNA of the CDR3 is TGTGCCAGCAGATTCGAGGGGGCCACTGAAGCTTTCTTT. The chain combines TRBV28 with TRBJ1-1; 7 bases are shared with TRBD1. The V and J ends lost 6 bases and 4 bases, in that order; junction bases with no gene match: 5. The V gene's germline CDR1 is MDHEN and CDR2 SYDVKM. The CDR3 totals 13 residues.

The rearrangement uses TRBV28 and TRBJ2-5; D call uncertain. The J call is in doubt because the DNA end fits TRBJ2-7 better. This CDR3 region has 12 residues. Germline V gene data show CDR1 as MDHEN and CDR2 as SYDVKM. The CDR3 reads CASSLAQYEQYF. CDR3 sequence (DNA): TGTGCCAGTAGCCTGGCTCAGTACGAGCAGTACTTC.

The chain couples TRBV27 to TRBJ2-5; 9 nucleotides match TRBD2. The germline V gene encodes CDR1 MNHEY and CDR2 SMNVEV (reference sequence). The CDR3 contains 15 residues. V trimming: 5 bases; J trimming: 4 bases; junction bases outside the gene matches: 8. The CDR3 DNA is TGTGCCAGCAGTCCGCTAGCGGGAAAGGTAGAGACCCAGTACTTC. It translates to CASSPLAGKVETQYF.

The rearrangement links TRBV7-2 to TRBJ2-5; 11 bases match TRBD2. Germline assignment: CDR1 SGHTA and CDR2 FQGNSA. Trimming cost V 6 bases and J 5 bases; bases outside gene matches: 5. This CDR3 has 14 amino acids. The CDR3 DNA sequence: TGTGCCAGCAGTCTAGCGGGGGGCTGGGAGACCCAGTACTTC. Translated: CASSLAGGWETQYF.

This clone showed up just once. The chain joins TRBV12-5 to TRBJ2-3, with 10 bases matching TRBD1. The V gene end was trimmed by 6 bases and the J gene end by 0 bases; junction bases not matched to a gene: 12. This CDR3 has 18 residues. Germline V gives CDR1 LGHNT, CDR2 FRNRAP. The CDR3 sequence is CASGTGTGVTRSTDTQYF. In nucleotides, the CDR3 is TGTGCTAGTGGGACAGGGACAGGGGTAACCCGTAGCACAGATACGCAGTATTTT. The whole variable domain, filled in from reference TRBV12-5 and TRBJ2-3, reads DARVTQTPRHKVTEMGQEVTMRCQPILGHNTVFWYRQTMMQGLELLAYFRNRAPLDDSGMPKDRFSAEMPDATLATLKIQPSEPRDSAVYFCASGTGTGVTRSTDTQYFGPGTRLTVL.

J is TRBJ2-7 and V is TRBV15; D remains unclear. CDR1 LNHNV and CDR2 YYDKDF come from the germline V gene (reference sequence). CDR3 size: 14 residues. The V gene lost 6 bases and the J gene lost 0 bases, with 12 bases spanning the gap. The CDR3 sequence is CATSISVGSYEQYF. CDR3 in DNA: TGTGCCACCAGTATAAGCGTGGGCTCCTACGAGCAGTACTTC.